These 14 T cell receptor beta chains were sequenced from one sample in a study of blood T cell repertoires in COVID-19. The data were produced by immunoSEQ multiplex PCR, yet TCRdb's version contains in-frame clones alone and is incomplete. The table has about 250,000 clones, around 90% seen once. The sample comprised peripheral blood. The source of these receptors is a man at least 80 years old with acute or convalescent COVID-19.

The chain has TRBV5-1 and TRBJ2-2, with TRBD1 matching 7 bases. Germline V lookup: CDR1 SGHRS, CDR2 YFSETQ. The junction had 8 bases not matched to a gene; V was cut back by 3 bases and J by 6 bases. The CDR3 is 15 amino acids. The CDR3 DNA reads TGCGCCAGCAGCTCCCGACAGGGATCGGCCGGGGAGCTGTTTTTT. Protein: CASSSRQGSAGELFF.

This clone was counted a single time. This sequence joins TRBV7-2 and TRBJ2-1, with D possibly TRBD2 on 5 matching bases. The V end was cut by 3 bases, the J end by 1 base, with 13 bases between. This CDR3 spans 16 amino acids. CDR1 and CDR2 from the germline V gene are SGHTA and FQGNSA. The CDR3 DNA follows: TGTGCCAGCAGCTTGGGAGCGGACCTTTCCTACAATGAGCAGTTCTTC. Its translation is CASSLGADLSYNEQFF. Filled out from reference TRBV7-2 and TRBJ2-1, the complete variable domain reads GAGVSQSPSNKVTEKGKDVELRCDPISGHTALYWYRQSLGQGLEFLIYFQGNSAPDKSGLPSDRFSAERTGGSVSTLTIQRTQQEDSAVYLCASSLGADLSYNEQFFGPGTRLTVL.

As DNA, the CDR3 is TGTGCCAGTAGTCTTACCGCGGGAGGGCAGCTGGATACGCAGTATTTT. This codes for CASSLTAGGQLDTQYF. V and J are TRBV19 and TRBJ2-3, with 9 bases lining up with TRBD2. CDR3 length: 16 amino acids. The germline gives CDR1 LNHDA, CDR2 SQIVND (reference sequence). Trimming cost V 5 bases and J 6 bases; bases outside gene matches: 12.

This chain links TRBV5-1 with TRBJ2-5; D call uncertain. CDR1 is SGHRS, CDR2 YFSETQ, per germline. The CDR3 consists of 15 residues. The V gene lost 0 bases and the J gene lost 4 bases, with 13 bases spanning the gap. The CDR3 DNA sequence: TGCGCCAGCAGCTTGGGGCACCTCCTAGGAGAGACCCAGTACTTC. It yields the protein CASSLGHLLGETQYF. The full variable domain, its missing parts supplied by reference TRBV5-1 and TRBJ2-5, is KAGVTQTPRYLIKTRGQQVTLSCSPISGHRSVSWYQQTPGQGLQFLFEYFSETQRNKGNFPGRFSGRQFSNSRSEMNVSTLELGDSALYLCASSLGHLLGETQYFGPGTRLLVL.

The V call is TRBV28, the J call TRBJ2-1, with unresolved D. This CDR3 spans 15 amino acids. Trimming shortened V by 3 bases and J by 2 bases, and 11 bases separated the two germline ends. Germline assignment: CDR1 MDHEN and CDR2 SYDVKM. The CDR3 DNA reads TGTGCCAGCAGTTTCCCTGGCGGAACCTACAATGAGCAGTTCTTC. It codes for CASSFPGGTYNEQFF.

The chain's CDR3 is CASSPTGRSAPGELFF. The CDR3 DNA follows: TGTGCCAGTAGCCCGACAGGGAGGTCGGCCCCCGGGGAGCTGTTTTTT. This chain links TRBV19 with TRBJ2-2; D might be TRBD1 (7 bases). V lost 6 bases to trimming and J lost 6 bases, with 20 bases between them. The CDR3 has 16 residues. Germline values: CDR1 LNHDA, CDR2 SQIVND (reference sequence).

V usage is TRBV5-4 and J usage is TRBJ2-1; TRBD2 matches 10 bases. The CDR3 is 15 residues long. Germline assignment: CDR1 SGHNT and CDR2 YYREEE (reference sequence). V lost 4 bases and J lost 3; bases outside the gene matches: 4. DNA of the CDR3: TGTGCCAGCAGCAGGACTAGCGGACACTACAATGAGCAGTTCTTC. It yields the protein CASSRTSGHYNEQFF.

The chain recombines TRBV5-1 with TRBJ2-5; a weak D match, TRBD2 (6 bases). Trimming stripped 4 bases from V and 6 bases from J, with 13 bases between. Looked up from germline, CDR1 is SGHRS and CDR2 is YFSETQ. The CDR3 runs 13 residues. The CDR3 here is CASSPMGGKTQYF. The CDR3 DNA is TGCGCCAGCAGCCCGATGGGGGGAAAGACCCAGTACTTC.

The V and J genes are TRBV11-3 and TRBJ2-2; D is ambiguous. Germline CDR1 and CDR2: SGHNT and YENEEA. CDR3 length: 13 residues. Trimming took 2 bases from V and 5 from J, leaving 6 bases between them. The CDR3 loop reads CASSLSRTGELFF. CDR3 nucleotide sequence: TGTGCCAGCAGCTTAAGCAGGACCGGGGAGCTGTTTTTT.

This sequence joins TRBV6-1 and TRBJ2-1; 9 nucleotides agree with TRBD2. The CDR3 covers 15 residues. V shed 3 bases and J 8 bases; nucleotides not matched to a gene: 8. From germline, CDR1 is MNHNS and CDR2 SASEGT. CDR3 sequence reads: CASSDPGLARDEQFF. The CDR3, as DNA: TGTGCCAGCAGTGATCCGGGACTAGCCAGGGATGAGCAGTTCTTC.

V usage is TRBV19 and J usage is TRBJ1-1; TRBD1 aligns across 8 bases. V shed 8 bases, J shed 0 bases, and the junction held 8 bases outside the gene matches. The CDR3 contains 15 residues. CDR1 is LNHDA and CDR2 is SQIVND in the germline V gene (reference sequence). CDR3 nucleotides: TGTGCCAGTGGGGACAGGTCCTCCATGAACACTGAAGCTTTCTTT. Its translation is CASGDRSSMNTEAFF. Using reference TRBV19 and TRBJ1-1 for the parts outside the CDR3, the full variable domain is DGGITQSPKYLFRKEGQNVTLSCEQNLNHDAMYWYRQDPGQGLRLIYYSQIVNDFQKGDIAEGYSVSREKKESFPLTVTSAQKNPTAFYLCASGDRSSMNTEAFFGQGTRLTVV.

This chain uses TRBV4-3 with TRBJ2-7, with 10 bases aligning to TRBD2. Looked up from germline, CDR1 is LGHNA and CDR2 is YSLEER. V lost 0 bases and J lost 6; bases outside the gene matches: 8. This CDR3 has 16 amino acids. This CDR3 is CASSQDRGTSVSEQYF. The CDR3 nucleotides read TGCGCCAGCAGCCAAGATAGAGGGACTAGCGTCTCCGAGCAGTACTTC.

The J gene is TRBJ1-5, the V gene TRBV28; D may be TRBD1 (5 bases). The CDR3 consists of 16 residues. The germline V gene encodes CDR1 MDHEN and CDR2 SYDVKM. Trimming took off 7 bases at V and 0 bases at J, with 16 bases between the two ends. CDR3 coding DNA: TGTGCCAGCACGTCACAAGGGACTTATAGCAATCAGCCCCAGCATTTT. This translates into CASTSQGTYSNQPQHF.

The chain carries TRBV20-1 and TRBJ2-1; 12 nucleotides align to TRBD2. The CDR3 sequence is 15 residues long. V gave up 3 bases and J gave up 9 bases; unmatched junction bases: 9. Germline loops: CDR1 DFQATT, CDR2 SNEGSKA (reference sequence). The CDR3 loop reads CSASKLAGGPGEQFF. The CDR3 region has the DNA TGCAGTGCTAGTAAGCTAGCGGGAGGGCCGGGTGAGCAGTTCTTC.